The present TCR beta chain was sequenced within a study of blood T cell repertoires in COVID-19. Study-wide background: The samples span acute and convalescent COVID-19 from the United States, Italy and Spain. Nucleic acid was either cDNA or gDNA, and it came from T cells, B-cell-depleted T cells, or PBMCs.

V was clipped by 0 bases and J by 2 bases, with 8 bases between them. The CDR3 is made up of 14 amino acids. CDR1 and CDR2 (germline): MNHNY, SVGAGI (reference sequence). Per the study methods: The authors estimated nucleated cell counts from reference gene primer amplification. Produced via immunoSEQ multiplex PCR; TCRdb's table is partial and in-frame only. V and J calls and clone size are copied from that table; D and trimming were computed from the DNA. The data show fewer than 130,000 clones, with 70% to 80% seen just once and roughly 20% held by the top ten. Input material: peripheral blood. This chain links TRBV6-6 with TRBJ2-7; perhaps TRBD1 as D (6 bases). The receptor's source is a man between 65 and 85 years old with active or convalescent COVID-19. CDR3 sequence reads: CASSYSQGPYEQYF. The CDR3 nucleotides read TGTGCCAGCAGTTACTCCCAGGGGCCCTACGAGCAGTACTTC.